Listed here are 20 T cell receptor beta chains from one sample, sequenced in a study of cytomegalovirus exposure and HLA in healthy donors. With 60 Vbeta and 13 Jbeta primers, the PCR was carried out. The protocol was immunoSEQ multiplex PCR, while the TCRdb copy is restricted to in-frame clones and leaves out a portion. The profile shows under 150,000 clones, over 60% of them singletons. The sample was PBMCs. The source of these receptors is a human donor in good health.

This clone was seen only a few times. The V call is TRBV9, the J call TRBJ2-7; possibly TRBD1 for D (5 bases). The CDR3 runs to 14 residues. CDR1 is SGDLS, CDR2 YYNGEE, per germline. V shed 0 bases and J shed 2 bases, with 9 bases lying between them. This CDR3 is CASSVALGPYEQYF. The CDR3 DNA sequence: TGTGCCAGCAGCGTAGCACTGGGGCCCTACGAGCAGTACTTC.

The chain combines TRBV5-4 with TRBJ1-1, with D maybe TRBD1 (5 bases). The CDR3 extends over 17 amino acids. Germline V lookup: CDR1 SGHNT, CDR2 YYREEE (reference sequence). Trimming removed 3 bases from V and 1 base from J, with 19 bases in between. This CDR3 reads CASSYGAYSLGNTEAFF. CDR3 DNA sequence: TGTGCCAGCAGCTATGGGGCCTACTCGTTAGGGAACACTGAAGCTTTCTTT.

This rearrangement joins TRBV6-5 to TRBJ1-2; D gene uncertain. Germline CDR1 reads MNHEY; CDR2 reads SVGAGI. The CDR3 sequence is 12 residues long. V lost 5 bases, J lost 1 base, and 5 bases lay in between. CDR3 in DNA: TGTGCCAGCAGTCCAGATAACTATGGCTACACCTTC. Translating it yields CASSPDNYGYTF.

The V gene is TRBV10-3, the J gene TRBJ2-5; 11 bases line up with TRBD1. This CDR3 spans 17 amino acids. Germline V CDR1 and CDR2: ENHRY, SYGVKD. Germline trimming cut 2 bases from V and 2 bases from J; bases unmatched to any gene: 7. The CDR3 is CAISEGKGTGGQETQYF. As DNA, the CDR3 is TGTGCCATCAGTGAGGGGAAAGGGACAGGGGGGCAAGAGACCCAGTACTTC.

The chain employs TRBV29-1 and TRBJ2-5; 8 bases align to TRBD1. The J call may be mistaken, given a closer DNA end match to TRBJ2-7. CDR1 is SQVTM and CDR2 is ANQGSEA in the germline V gene. The CDR3 contains 18 residues. The CDR3 DNA is TGCAGCGTTGGAACCAAAGGGACAGGCGGACCGTTGGCCTACGAGCAGTACTTC. Translation gives CSVGTKGTGGPLAYEQYF.

This chain uses TRBV6-1 with TRBJ2-5; D is perhaps TRBD2 (6 bases). The germline CDR1 and CDR2 sequences are MNHNS and SASEGT. This CDR3 has 13 residues. The V end lost 11 bases, the J end lost 5 bases, and 18 bases lay between the germline ends. Written as DNA, the CDR3 is TGTGCCTCTCAGGGACTTTTAGGGGAGACCCAGTACTTC. As protein: CASQGLLGETQYF.

V gene TRBV6-1 combines with J gene TRBJ1-1, with unresolved D. The CDR3 extends over 11 amino acids. Trimming shortened V by 3 bases and J by 5 bases, and 4 bases separated the two germline ends. The germline CDR1 and CDR2 sequences are MNHNS and SASEGT. The CDR3 nucleotides are TGTGCCAGCAGTGACTATACTGAAGCTTTCTTT. This gives the protein CASSDYTEAFF.

This chain links TRBV7-9 with TRBJ1-6, with D maybe TRBD1 (5 bases). The V end was cut by 11 bases, the J end by 7 bases, with 18 bases between. The germline V gene encodes CDR1 SEHNR and CDR2 FQNEAQ (reference sequence). The CDR3 loop spans 14 amino acids. The chain's CDR3 is CAARGGFKNSPLHF. CDR3 DNA: TGTGCCGCGAGGGGAGGGTTTAAAAATTCACCCCTCCACTTT.

The chain has TRBV6-5 and TRBJ2-3; possible D gene TRBD2, 5 bases. Germline V gene data show CDR1 as MNHEY and CDR2 as SVGAGI. The CDR3 totals 16 residues. V was shortened by 0 bases and J by 0 bases, with 10 bases between the two germline ends. CDR3 residues: CASSYSSPGSTDTQYF. The CDR3 DNA reads TGTGCCAGCAGTTACTCGTCGCCGGGAAGCACAGATACGCAGTATTTT.

The rearrangement links TRBV6-6 to TRBJ2-2; D remains unclear. V was cut by 5 bases and J by 5 bases, with 18 bases left in between. The CDR3 is made up of 16 amino acids. The germline CDR1 and CDR2 sequences are MNHNY and SVGAGI (reference sequence). The DNA for the CDR3 is TGTGCCAGCAGTCCCGCGCGCCATCGTCCAACCGGGGAGCTGTTTTTT. Amino acids: CASSPARHRPTGELFF.

This chain joins TRBV6-4 and TRBJ1-1; D perhaps matches TRBD1 (6 bases). CDR1 is MRHNA and CDR2 is SNTAGT in the germline V gene. This CDR3 contains 15 residues. The ends were cut back, 6 bases at V and 0 bases at J, with 14 bases in the middle. The CDR3 spells CASRHRDLVNTEAFF. Here the CDR3 DNA reads TGTGCCAGCAGGCACAGGGATCTCGTGAACACTGAAGCTTTCTTT.

CDR3 bases: TGTGCCAGCAGCCTCGGGGTGCGGCCCCAGCATTTT. Translating gives CASSLGVRPQHF. This chain links TRBV7-2 with TRBJ1-5; the D is unclear. V was pared by 5 bases and J by 9 bases, with 11 bases between. Germline V lookup: CDR1 SGHTA, CDR2 FQGNSA. This CDR3 region has 12 residues.

The chain combines TRBV7-2 with TRBJ2-3, with D hard to call. CDR3 size: 12 residues. The V gene lost 0 bases and the J gene lost 6 bases, with 4 bases spanning the gap. Germline CDR1 and CDR2: SGHTA and FQGNSA. The CDR3 protein is CASSLARDTQYF. The CDR3 DNA is TGTGCCAGCAGCTTAGCTCGGGATACGCAGTATTTT.

The chain links TRBV25-1 to TRBJ2-6; 7 bases align to TRBD1. The V gene's germline CDR1 is MGHDK and CDR2 SYGVNS. The CDR3 is 16 residues long. V shed 4 bases and J 1 base; nucleotides not matched to a gene: 4. The CDR3 loop reads CASSVPGGSGANVLTF. The CDR3 nucleotides read TGTGCCAGCAGTGTACCAGGGGGATCTGGGGCCAACGTCCTGACTTTC.

This clone was observed a few times. The rearrangement joins TRBV5-4 to TRBJ1-2; no reliable D call. Trimming stripped 0 bases from V and 8 bases from J, with 11 bases between. Germline V gives CDR1 SGHNT, CDR2 YYREEE (reference sequence). The CDR3 length is 13 residues. Here the CDR3 DNA reads TGTGCCAGCAGCTTGGCAGGAACTGGGGGCTACACCTTC. This translates into CASSLAGTGGYTF.

The rearrangement uses TRBV2 and TRBJ2-2; weak D call: TRBD1 (5 bases). This CDR3 contains 16 residues. Germline values: CDR1 SNHLY, CDR2 FYNNEI. The V and J ends lost 0 bases and 4 bases respectively, with 12 bases between them. Here the CDR3 reads CASSEAGAGFTGELFF. Written as DNA, the CDR3 is TGTGCCAGCAGTGAAGCGGGTGCAGGGTTCACCGGGGAGCTGTTTTTT.

This chain links TRBV7-3 with TRBJ2-5, with 9 bases lining up with TRBD2. V lost 2 bases and J lost 5; bases outside the gene matches: 6. Looked up from germline, CDR1 is SGHTA and CDR2 is FQGTGA. The CDR3 covers 15 residues. The CDR3 loop is CASSLVGGGAETQYF. DNA of the CDR3: TGTGCCAGCAGCTTAGTTGGCGGGGGGGCCGAGACCCAGTACTTC.

The sample holds a few counts of this clone. The chain combines TRBV28 with TRBJ2-7; D is undetermined. The V end was cut by 2 bases, the J end by 9 bases, with 11 bases between. CDR1 MDHEN and CDR2 SYDVKM come from the germline V gene. This CDR3 region has 12 residues. The CDR3, as DNA: TGTGCCAGCAGTTTAGCAGGCTTAGGGCAGTACTTC. The encoded protein is CASSLAGLGQYF.

The V and J genes are TRBV11-2 and TRBJ2-7, with TRBD1 matching over 8 bases. The ends lost 5 bases at V and 5 bases at J; junction bases unmatched: 11. The length of the CDR3 is 15 residues. Germline CDR1 reads SGHAT; CDR2 reads FQNNGV. CDR3 sequence: CASSRRTGYWNEQYF. CDR3 sequence (DNA): TGTGCCAGCAGCAGACGGACAGGGTATTGGAACGAGCAGTACTTC.

The CDR3: CASSFGRGSEAFF. For the CDR3, the DNA is TGTGCCAGCAGTTTCGGGAGGGGTAGTGAAGCTTTCTTT. The rearrangement joins TRBV28 to TRBJ1-1; tentative D call: TRBD1 (5 bases). In germline, CDR1 is MDHEN, CDR2 SYDVKM. Trimming took 3 bases from V and 7 from J, leaving 12 bases between them. The CDR3 length is 13 residues. The whole variable domain, filled in from reference TRBV28 and TRBJ1-1, reads DVKVTQSSRYLVKRTGEKVFLECVQDMDHENMFWYRQDPGLGLRLIYFSYDVKMKEKGDIPEGYSVSREKKERFSLILESASTNQTSMYLCASSFGRGSEAFFGQGTRLTVV.